What follows describes a single T cell receptor (beta chain). RNA transcripts provided the source from which TCR beta CDR3 regions were amplified. A first-round RT-PCR of the TCR CDR3 used the HTBI primer set. Using its own MiXCR run on the multiplex PCR reads, TCRdb lists one record per CDR3 protein. Altogether about 770,000 distinct CDR3 sequences are present, approximately 18% being singletons, with the ten largest covering around 15%. These data are taken from a study of T cells in Graves' hyperthyroidism and ophthalmopathy. CDR3 length: 16 residues. CDR1 is SGDLS and CDR2 is YYNGEE in the germline V gene. The V gene lost 2 bases and the J gene lost 4 bases, with 16 bases spanning the gap. PBMCs were obtained from about 9.9 ml fresh peripheral blood.

This TCR came from a woman aged 45-65 years with Graves' hyperthyroidism that later progressed to Graves' ophthalmopathy. V and J are TRBV9 and TRBJ2-1; unclear D gene. The sample comprised blood. This CDR3 is CASSVVAEEGYNEQFF. CDR3 sequence (DNA): TGTGCCAGCAGCGTGGTAGCCGAGGAAGGATACAATGAGCAGTTCTTC.